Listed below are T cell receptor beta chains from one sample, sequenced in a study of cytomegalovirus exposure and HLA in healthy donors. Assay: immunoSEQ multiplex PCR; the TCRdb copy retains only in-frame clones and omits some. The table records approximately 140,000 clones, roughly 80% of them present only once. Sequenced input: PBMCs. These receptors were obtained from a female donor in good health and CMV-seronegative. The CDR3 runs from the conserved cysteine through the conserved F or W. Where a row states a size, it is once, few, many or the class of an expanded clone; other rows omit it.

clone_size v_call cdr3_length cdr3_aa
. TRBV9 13 CASSVGGTGELFF
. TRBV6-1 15 CASWTRTSGIETQYF
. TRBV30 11 CAWSVRGGYTF
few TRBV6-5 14 CASSTREMNTEAFF
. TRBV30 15 CAWSRLADSTDTQYF
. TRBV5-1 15 CASTWTSGLGETQYF
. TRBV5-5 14 CASSQRIQGEKLFF
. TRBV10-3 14 CAISARTGNQPQHF
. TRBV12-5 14 CASGLAQYSYEQYF
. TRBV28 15 CASSNAGGTYNEQFF
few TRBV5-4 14 CASSLQGARAEAFF
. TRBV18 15 CASSPAGVSNSPLHF
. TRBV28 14 CASSFDGGNTEAFF
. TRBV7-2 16 CASSEMTSGPTDTQYF
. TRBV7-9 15 CASSLSFRGLEGYTF
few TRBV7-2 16 CASSRGGGDINNEQFF
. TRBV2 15 CASSDRSGRNNEQFF
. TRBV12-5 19 CASGLVEQGKRVFNQPQHF
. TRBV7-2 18 CASSLAPSARGRGETQYF
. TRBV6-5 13 CASSTRMNTEAFF
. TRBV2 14 CASRPGTGGYEQYF
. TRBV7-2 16 CASSLAEGIYNSPLHF
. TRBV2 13 CASNWDREYEQYF
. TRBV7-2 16 CASHPSLDRGSETQYF
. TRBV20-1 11 CSAVKNTEAFF
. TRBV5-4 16 CASSLLGSGTYNEQFF
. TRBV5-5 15 CASRYSPGQGYEQYF
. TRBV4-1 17 CASSQEAGTGLNSPLHF
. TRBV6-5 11 CASSYRGGYTF
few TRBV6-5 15 CASSRTPTGYHEQYF
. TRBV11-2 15 CASSVSSGQYNEQFF
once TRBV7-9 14 CASSFAGGNNEQFF
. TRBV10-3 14 CAISQGAEGSPLHF
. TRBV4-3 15 CASSQDWKGVDGYTF
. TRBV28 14 CASYNRGPNYGYPF
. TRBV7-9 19 CASSYGTGFMGENTGELFF
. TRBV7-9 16 CASSPLMGTGLFEAFF
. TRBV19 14 CASNREISNQPQHF
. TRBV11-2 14 CASSLLVGTDTQYF
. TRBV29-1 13 CSVGQETYNEQFF
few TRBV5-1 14 CASSLVAAEETQYF
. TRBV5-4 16 CASSSTSGRNTGELFF
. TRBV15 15 CATSRDKRSSYGYTF
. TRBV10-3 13 CAISESQGAEAFF
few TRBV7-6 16 CASSLAGGPSGNTIYF
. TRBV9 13 CASRPFDGDEQFF
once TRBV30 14 CAWSVLGQPEEAFF
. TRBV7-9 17 CASSPAAGDRTNSPLHF
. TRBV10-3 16 CAISQGQGRANTEAFF
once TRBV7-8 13 CASSLVEQETQYF